This T cell receptor (beta chain) was recorded in a study of cytomegalovirus exposure and HLA in healthy donors. PCR involved 60 Vbeta and 13 Jbeta primers. Repertoires were generated with immunoSEQ multiplex PCR, while TCRdb's copy carries only in-frame clones and drops some. With 60,000 to 80,000 clones in the sample, the ten largest clones hold 0.83%. Germline V gene sequence: CDR1 MGHRA, CDR2 YSYEKL. The length of the CDR3 is 15 residues. V dropped 1 base and J dropped 4 bases, with 10 bases sitting between them. The V and J genes are TRBV4-1 and TRBJ2-2; D uncertain. Sequencing input: PBMCs. The TCR was taken from a boy aged 10-17 years in good health and CMV-seronegative. For the CDR3, the DNA is TGCGCCAGCAGCCAAGGGCCAGTAATCACCGGGGAGCTGTTTTTT. It codes for CASSQGPVITGELFF.